This section outlines one T cell receptor beta chain sequence together with its context. Its target is unknown. It was with 60 Vbeta and 13 Jbeta primers that the PCR ran. Generated by immunoSEQ multiplex PCR, the TCRdb table keeps only in-frame clones and is missing some. This listing includes 85,000 to 110,000 clones. The CDR3 is made up of 14 amino acids. The source of the sample is a study of cytomegalovirus exposure and HLA in healthy donors. Across the study: Unique TCRs from HLA-typed donors, 70 million to 100 million of them, were held in an early data release. Study-wide points: Reportedly, a later analysis found an Asian-associated ancestry cluster had fewer N-insertions than the roughly 700-donor mean.

This sequence joins TRBV21-1 and TRBJ1-2. TRBV21-1 constitutes a pseudogene. The clonotype was recovered from a man in his forties in good health and CMV-seronegative. Sequenced sample: PBMCs. The CDR3 bases are TGTGCCAGCACCTCCCCCGAGGGTGGCTATGGCTACACCTTC. It codes for CASTSPEGGYGYTF.